Listed below are T cell receptor beta chains from one sample, sequenced in a study of blood T cells in healthy people across ages. TCRdb independently ran MiXCR on the 5' RACE reads; one entry per CDR3 protein. The sample consists of 780,000 or so distinct CDR3 sequences, roughly 50% of them appearing once. Material for sequencing was blood. The receptors were gathered from a man older than 75 in good health. Both conserved end residues are part of each CDR3. Fields, in order: clone size, J gene, V gene, D gene, CDR3 DNA, CDR3 protein. The D gene is left open where the match is weak. Clone sizes are given selectively: once, few, many, or a class where the clone is expanded.

>few|TRBJ2-3|TRBV25-1|TRBD2
TGTGCCAGCAGTGAATGGAGACTAGCGGGAGGCGCAACAGATACGCAGTATTTT
CASSEWRLAGGATDTQYF
>.|TRBJ2-7|TRBV24-1|.
TGTGCCACCAGTAATTCAGGGTCGTACGAGCAGTACTTC
CATSNSGSYEQYF
>.|TRBJ1-3|TRBV7-2|.
TGTGCCAGCAGCCTGGGCCAACTTCGCCTATCTGGAAACACCATATATTTT
CASSLGQLRLSGNTIYF
>few|TRBJ2-3|TRBV6-2/TRBV6-3|.
TGTGCCAGCACCCTGGGCCCGGGAACCAGATACGCGTATTTT
CASTLGPGTRYAYF
>few|TRBJ2-3|TRBV7-9|TRBD2
TGTGCCAGCAGCTTGGTAGCGGGTGTGAGCACAGATACGCAGTATTTT
CASSLVAGVSTDTQYF
>.|TRBJ2-3|TRBV10-3|.
TGTGCCATCAGTGAGTCTACGAGACGAGGGAGTGACAGATACGCGTATTTT
CAISESTRRGSDRYAYF
>.|TRBJ1-5|TRBV27|.
TGTGCCAGCAGTCCCAGACAATTTTTAAGGCCCCAGCATTTT
CASSPRQFLRPQHF
>.|TRBJ2-3|TRBV5-1|.
TGCGCCAGCAGCCTCCTTGGACATAGCACAGATACGCAGTATTTT
CASSLLGHSTDTQYF
>.|TRBJ2-7|TRBV7-2|TRBD2
TGTGCCAGCAGCCAAGGGCTAGCGGGGATCTGCGAGCAGTACTTC
CASSQGLAGICEQYF
>many|TRBJ1-2|TRBV19|.
TGTGCCAGTAGTACTGCAGGGATTAACTATGGCTACACCTTC
CASSTAGINYGYTF
>few|TRBJ2-1|TRBV29-1|TRBD1
TGCAGCGTGTCTACGGTCCAGGGGGCGAATGAGCAGTTCTTC
CSVSTVQGANEQFF
>few|TRBJ2-1|TRBV5-1|.
TGCGCCAGCTCCCTCGGGGACAAATACAATGAGCAGTTCTTC
CASSLGDKYNEQFF
>many|TRBJ2-1|TRBV7-2|.
TGCGCCAGCAGTCTCGGGGCGAGCTCCTACAATGAGCAGTTCTTC
CASSLGASSYNEQFF
>few|TRBJ2-5|TRBV20-1|.
TGCAGTGCTAACCGGTACCAAGAGACCCAGTACTTC
CSANRYQETQYF
>few|TRBJ2-1|TRBV10-3|.
TGTGCCATCGGACAGCCTACTCACAATGAGCAGTTCTTC
CAIGQPTHNEQFF
>once|TRBJ2-5|TRBV20-1|TRBD2
TGCAGTGCTAGAGAATCGATTGGGAAGGCGGGACTACCTTACAATGAGCAGTACTTC
CSARESIGKAGLPYNEQYF